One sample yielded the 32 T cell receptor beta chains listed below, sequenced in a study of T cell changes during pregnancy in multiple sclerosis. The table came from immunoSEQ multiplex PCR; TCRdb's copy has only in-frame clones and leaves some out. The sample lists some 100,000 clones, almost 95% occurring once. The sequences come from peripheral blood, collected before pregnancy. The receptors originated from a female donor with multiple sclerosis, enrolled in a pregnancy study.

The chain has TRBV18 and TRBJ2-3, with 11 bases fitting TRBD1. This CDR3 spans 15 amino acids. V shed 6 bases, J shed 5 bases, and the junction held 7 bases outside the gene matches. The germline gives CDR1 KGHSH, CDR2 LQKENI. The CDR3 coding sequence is TGTGCCAGCTCCCCTGGACAGGGGGCAATAGATACGCAGTATTTT. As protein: CASSPGQGAIDTQYF.

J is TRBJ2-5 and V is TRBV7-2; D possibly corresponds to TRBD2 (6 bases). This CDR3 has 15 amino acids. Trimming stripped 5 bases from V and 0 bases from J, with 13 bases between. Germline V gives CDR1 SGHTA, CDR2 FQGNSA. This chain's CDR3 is CASSGLRDYQETQYF. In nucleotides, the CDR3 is TGTGCCAGCAGCGGACTCCGGGACTACCAAGAGACCCAGTACTTC. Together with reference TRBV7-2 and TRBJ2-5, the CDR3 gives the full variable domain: GAGVSQSPSNKVTEKGKDVELRCDPISGHTALYWYRQSLGQGLEFLIYFQGNSAPDKSGLPSDRFSAERTGGSVSTLTIQRTQQEDSAVYLCASSGLRDYQETQYFGPGTRLLVL.

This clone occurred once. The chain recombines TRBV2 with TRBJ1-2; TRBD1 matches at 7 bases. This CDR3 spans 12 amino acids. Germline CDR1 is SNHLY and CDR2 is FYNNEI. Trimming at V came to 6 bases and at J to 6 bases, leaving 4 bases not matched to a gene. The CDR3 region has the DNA TGTGCCAGCAGGGGGACAGTTCATGGCTACACCTTC. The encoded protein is CASRGTVHGYTF.

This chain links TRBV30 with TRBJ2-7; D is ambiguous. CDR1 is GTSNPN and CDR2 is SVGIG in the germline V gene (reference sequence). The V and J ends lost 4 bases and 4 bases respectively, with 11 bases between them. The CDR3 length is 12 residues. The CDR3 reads CAWKKARYEQYF. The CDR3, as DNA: TGTGCCTGGAAGAAGGCTAGGTACGAGCAGTACTTC.

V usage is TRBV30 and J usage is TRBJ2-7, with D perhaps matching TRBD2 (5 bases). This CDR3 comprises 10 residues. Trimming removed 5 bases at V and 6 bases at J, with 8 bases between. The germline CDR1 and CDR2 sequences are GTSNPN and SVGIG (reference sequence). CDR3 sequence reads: CAWGESEQYF. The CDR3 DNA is TGTGCCTGGGGGGAGTCCGAGCAGTACTTC.

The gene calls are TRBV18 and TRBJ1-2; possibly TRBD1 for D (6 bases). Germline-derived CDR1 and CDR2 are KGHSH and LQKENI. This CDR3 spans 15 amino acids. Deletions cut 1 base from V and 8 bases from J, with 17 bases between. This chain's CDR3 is CASSPQDSKLLGYTF. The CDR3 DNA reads TGTGCCAGCTCACCACAGGACAGCAAATTACTAGGCTACACCTTC. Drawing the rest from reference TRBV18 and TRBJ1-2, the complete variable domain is NAGVMQNPRHLVRRRGQEARLRCSPMKGHSHVYWYRQLPEEGLKFMVYLQKENIIDESGMPKERFSAEFPKEGPSILRIQQVVRGDSAAYFCASSPQDSKLLGYTFGSGTRLTVV.

CDR3 protein: CSTRDRAWNEAFF. The CDR3 DNA reads TGCAGCACACGGGACAGGGCATGGAATGAAGCTTTCTTT. This chain connects TRBV29-1 to TRBJ1-1; TRBD1 agrees at 9 bases. The CDR3 totals 13 residues. Germline V gene sequence: CDR1 SQVTM, CDR2 ANQGSEA. After removal of 8 bases from V and 7 bases from J, the junction contained 11 bases not matched to a gene.

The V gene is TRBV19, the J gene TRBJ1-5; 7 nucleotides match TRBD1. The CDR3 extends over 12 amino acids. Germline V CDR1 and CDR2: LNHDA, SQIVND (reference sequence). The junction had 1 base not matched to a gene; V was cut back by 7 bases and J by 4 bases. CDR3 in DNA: TGTGCCAGTAAGACAGGGAATCAGCCCCAGCATTTT. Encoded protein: CASKTGNQPQHF.

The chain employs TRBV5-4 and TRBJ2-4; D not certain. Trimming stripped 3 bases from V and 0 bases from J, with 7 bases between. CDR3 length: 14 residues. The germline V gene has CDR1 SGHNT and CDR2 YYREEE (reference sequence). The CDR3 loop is CASSSEVAKNIQYF. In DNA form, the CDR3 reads TGTGCCAGCAGCTCAGAGGTAGCCAAAAACATTCAGTACTTC.

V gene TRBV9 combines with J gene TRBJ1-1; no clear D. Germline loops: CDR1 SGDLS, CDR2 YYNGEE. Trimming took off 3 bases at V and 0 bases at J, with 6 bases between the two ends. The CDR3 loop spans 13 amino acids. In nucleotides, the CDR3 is TGTGCCAGCAGCGGAGATGTGAACACTGAAGCTTTCTTT. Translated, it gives CASSGDVNTEAFF.

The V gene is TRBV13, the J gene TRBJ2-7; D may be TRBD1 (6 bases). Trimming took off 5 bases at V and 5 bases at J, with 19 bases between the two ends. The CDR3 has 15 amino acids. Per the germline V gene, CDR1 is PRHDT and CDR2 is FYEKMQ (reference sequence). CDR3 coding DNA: TGTGCCAGCAGCCGATGGACAGAAACGTCACACGAGCAGTACTTC. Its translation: CASSRWTETSHEQYF.

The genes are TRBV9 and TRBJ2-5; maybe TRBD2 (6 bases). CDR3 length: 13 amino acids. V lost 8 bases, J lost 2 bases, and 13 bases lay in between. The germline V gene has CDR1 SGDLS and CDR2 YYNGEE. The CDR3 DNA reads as TGTGCCAGACCCGGGGGAGTTCAAGAGACCCAGTACTTC. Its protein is CARPGGVQETQYF.

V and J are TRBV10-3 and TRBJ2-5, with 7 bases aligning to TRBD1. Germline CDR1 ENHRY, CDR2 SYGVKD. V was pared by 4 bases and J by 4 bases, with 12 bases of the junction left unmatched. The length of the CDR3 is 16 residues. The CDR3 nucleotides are TGTGCCATCAGTGTACTAGGGACAGACCTCGGAGAGACCCAGTACTTC. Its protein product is CAISVLGTDLGETQYF.

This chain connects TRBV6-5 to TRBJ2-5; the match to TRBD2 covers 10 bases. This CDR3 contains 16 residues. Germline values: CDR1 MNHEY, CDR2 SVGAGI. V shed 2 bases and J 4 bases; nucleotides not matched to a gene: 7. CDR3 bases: TGTGCCAGCAGTTACGGTAGCGGGAGGAAGGGAGAGACCCAGTACTTC. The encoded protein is CASSYGSGRKGETQYF.

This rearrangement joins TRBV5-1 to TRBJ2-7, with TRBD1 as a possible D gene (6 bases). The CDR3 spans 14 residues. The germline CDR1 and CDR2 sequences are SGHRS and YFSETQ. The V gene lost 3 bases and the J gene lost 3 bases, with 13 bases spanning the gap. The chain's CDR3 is CASSWDTQGYEQYF. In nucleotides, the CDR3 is TGCGCCAGCAGCTGGGACACACAGGGCTACGAGCAGTACTTC. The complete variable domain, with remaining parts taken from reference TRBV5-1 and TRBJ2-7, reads KAGVTQTPRYLIKTRGQQVTLSCSPISGHRSVSWYQQTPGQGLQFLFEYFSETQRNKGNFPGRFSGRQFSNSRSEMNVSTLELGDSALYLCASSWDTQGYEQYFGPGTRLTVT.

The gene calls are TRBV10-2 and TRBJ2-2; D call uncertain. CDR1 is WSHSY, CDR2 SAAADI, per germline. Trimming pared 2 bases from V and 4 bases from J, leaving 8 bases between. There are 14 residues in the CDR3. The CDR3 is CASSEATSTGELFF. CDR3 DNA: TGCGCCAGCAGTGAGGCTACCTCCACCGGGGAGCTGTTTTTT.

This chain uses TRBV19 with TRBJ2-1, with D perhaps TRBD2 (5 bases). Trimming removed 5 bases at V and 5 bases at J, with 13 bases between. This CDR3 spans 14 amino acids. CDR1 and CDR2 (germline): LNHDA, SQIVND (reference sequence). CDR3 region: CASSPTTTHNEQFF. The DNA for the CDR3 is TGTGCCAGTAGTCCGACGACTACTCACAATGAGCAGTTCTTC.

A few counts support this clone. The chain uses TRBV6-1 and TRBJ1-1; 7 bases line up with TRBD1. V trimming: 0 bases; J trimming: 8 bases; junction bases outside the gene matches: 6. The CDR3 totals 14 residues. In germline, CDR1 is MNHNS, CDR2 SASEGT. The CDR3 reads CASSEAWGTVEAFF. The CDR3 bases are TGTGCCAGCAGTGAAGCTTGGGGGACAGTAGAAGCTTTCTTT.

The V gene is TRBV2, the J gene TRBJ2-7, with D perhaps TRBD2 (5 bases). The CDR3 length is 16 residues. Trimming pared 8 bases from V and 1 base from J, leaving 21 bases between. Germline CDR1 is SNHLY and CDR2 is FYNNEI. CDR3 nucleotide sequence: TGTGCCAGCTGTGCCATAAACGCGGGCCCGTCCTACGAGCAGTACTTC. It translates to CASCAINAGPSYEQYF.

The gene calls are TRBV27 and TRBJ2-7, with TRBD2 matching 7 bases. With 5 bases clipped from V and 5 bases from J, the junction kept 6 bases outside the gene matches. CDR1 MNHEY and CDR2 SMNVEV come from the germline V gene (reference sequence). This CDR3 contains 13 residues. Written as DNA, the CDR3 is TGTGCCAGCAGTACCAGCGGGAACAACGAGCAGTACTTC. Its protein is CASSTSGNNEQYF.

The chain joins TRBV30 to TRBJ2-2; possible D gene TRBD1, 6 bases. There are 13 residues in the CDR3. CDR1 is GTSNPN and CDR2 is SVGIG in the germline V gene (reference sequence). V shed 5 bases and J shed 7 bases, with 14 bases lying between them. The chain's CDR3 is CAWGLLQGGELFF. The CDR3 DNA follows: TGTGCCTGGGGGCTATTACAGGGCGGGGAGCTGTTTTTT.

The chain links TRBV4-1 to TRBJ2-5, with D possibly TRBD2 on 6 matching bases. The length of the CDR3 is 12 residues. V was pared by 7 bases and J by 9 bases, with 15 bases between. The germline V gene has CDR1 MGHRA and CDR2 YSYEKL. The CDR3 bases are TGCGCCAGCACTAGCGCCACCGGGGCCCAGTACTTC. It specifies CASTSATGAQYF.

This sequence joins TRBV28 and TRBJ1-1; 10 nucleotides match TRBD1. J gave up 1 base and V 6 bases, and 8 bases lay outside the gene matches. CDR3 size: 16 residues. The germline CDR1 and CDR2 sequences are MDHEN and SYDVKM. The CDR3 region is CASSLTGGAKNTEAFF. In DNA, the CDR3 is TGTGCCAGCAGCTTGACAGGGGGCGCCAAGAACACTGAAGCTTTCTTT. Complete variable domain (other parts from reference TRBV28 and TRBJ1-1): DVKVTQSSRYLVKRTGEKVFLECVQDMDHENMFWYRQDPGLGLRLIYFSYDVKMKEKGDIPEGYSVSREKKERFSLILESASTNQTSMYLCASSLTGGAKNTEAFFGQGTRLTVV.

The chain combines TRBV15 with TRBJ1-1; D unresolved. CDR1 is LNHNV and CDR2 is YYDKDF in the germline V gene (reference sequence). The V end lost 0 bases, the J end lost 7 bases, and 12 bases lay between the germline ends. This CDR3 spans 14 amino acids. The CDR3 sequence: CATSRDEAPYEAFF. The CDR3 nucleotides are TGTGCCACCAGCAGAGATGAGGCACCTTATGAAGCTTTCTTT.

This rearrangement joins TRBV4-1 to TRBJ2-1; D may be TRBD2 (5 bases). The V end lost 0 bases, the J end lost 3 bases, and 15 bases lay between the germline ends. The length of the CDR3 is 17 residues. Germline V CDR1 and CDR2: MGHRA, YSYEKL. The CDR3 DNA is TGCGCCAGCAGCCAAGATCTCACTACCCGGGGCTACAATGAGCAGTTCTTC. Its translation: CASSQDLTTRGYNEQFF.

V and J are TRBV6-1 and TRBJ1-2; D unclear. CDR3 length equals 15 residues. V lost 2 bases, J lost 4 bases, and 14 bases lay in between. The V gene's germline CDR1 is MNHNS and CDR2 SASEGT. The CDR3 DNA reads TGTGCCAGCAGTGAAACGGGTCAAAAGATCTATGGCTACACCTTC. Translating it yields CASSETGQKIYGYTF.

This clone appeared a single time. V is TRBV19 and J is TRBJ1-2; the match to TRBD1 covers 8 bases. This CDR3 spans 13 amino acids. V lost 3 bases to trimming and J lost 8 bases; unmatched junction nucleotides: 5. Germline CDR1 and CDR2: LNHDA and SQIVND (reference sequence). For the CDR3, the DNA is TGTGCCAGTAGTATCGACAGGGGAAGGGGCTACACCTTC. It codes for CASSIDRGRGYTF.

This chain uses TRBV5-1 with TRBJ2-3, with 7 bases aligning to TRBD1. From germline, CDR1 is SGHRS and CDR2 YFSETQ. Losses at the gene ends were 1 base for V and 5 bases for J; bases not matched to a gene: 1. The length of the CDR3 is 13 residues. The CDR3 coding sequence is TGCGCCAGCAGCTTGAACAGGGGAGATACGCAGTATTTT. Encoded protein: CASSLNRGDTQYF.

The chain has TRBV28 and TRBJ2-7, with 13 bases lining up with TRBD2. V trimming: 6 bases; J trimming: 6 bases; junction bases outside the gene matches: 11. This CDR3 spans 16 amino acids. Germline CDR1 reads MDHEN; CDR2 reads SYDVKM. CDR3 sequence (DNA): TGTGCCAGCAGCCTTCGGACTAGCGGGAGTTTGAGCGAGCAGTACTTC. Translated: CASSLRTSGSLSEQYF.

CDR3 amino acids: CASSLVQGKPPDTGELFF. The CDR3 coding sequence is TGCGCCAGCAGCTTGGTACAGGGAAAACCTCCCGACACCGGGGAGCTGTTTTTT. This chain uses TRBV5-1 with TRBJ2-2; maybe TRBD1 (6 bases). Germline-derived CDR1 and CDR2 are SGHRS and YFSETQ. This CDR3 has 18 amino acids. V dropped 0 bases and J dropped 3 bases, with 18 bases sitting between them. The full variable domain, rest sourced from reference TRBV5-1 and TRBJ2-2, is KAGVTQTPRYLIKTRGQQVTLSCSPISGHRSVSWYQQTPGQGLQFLFEYFSETQRNKGNFPGRFSGRQFSNSRSEMNVSTLELGDSALYLCASSLVQGKPPDTGELFFGEGSRLTVL.

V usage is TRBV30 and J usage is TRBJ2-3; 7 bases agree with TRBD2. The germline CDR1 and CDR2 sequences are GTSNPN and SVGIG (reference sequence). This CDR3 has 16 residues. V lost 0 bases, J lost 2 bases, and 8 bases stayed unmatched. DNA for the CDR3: TGTGCCTGGAGTGTATTGTGGCGGGAGACCACAGATACGCAGTATTTT. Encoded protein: CAWSVLWRETTDTQYF.

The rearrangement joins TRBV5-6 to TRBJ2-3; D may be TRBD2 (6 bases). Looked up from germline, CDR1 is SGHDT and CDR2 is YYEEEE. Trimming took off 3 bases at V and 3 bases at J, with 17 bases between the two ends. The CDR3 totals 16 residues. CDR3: CASSWAGTGLTDTQYF. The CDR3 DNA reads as TGTGCCAGCAGCTGGGCCGGGACTGGATTAACAGATACGCAGTATTTT.